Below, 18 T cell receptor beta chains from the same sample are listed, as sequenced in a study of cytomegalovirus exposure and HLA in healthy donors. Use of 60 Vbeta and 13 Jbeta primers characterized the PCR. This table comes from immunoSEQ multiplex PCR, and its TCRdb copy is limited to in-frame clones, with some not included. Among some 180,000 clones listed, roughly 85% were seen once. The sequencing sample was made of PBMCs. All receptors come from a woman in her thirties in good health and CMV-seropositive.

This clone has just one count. For the CDR3, the DNA is TGTGCCAGCAGCTTCCAGTTTATGGGAGCGGGGGGGATGGAGACCCAGTACTTC. Protein product: CASSFQFMGAGGMETQYF. The chain couples TRBV7-9 to TRBJ2-5; 10 positions agree with TRBD2. V gave up 3 bases and J gave up 5 bases; unmatched junction bases: 15. Germline V gives CDR1 SEHNR, CDR2 FQNEAQ (reference sequence). The CDR3 is 18 amino acids.

The CDR3 loop is CASSFEHRRNTEAFF. The CDR3 region has the DNA TGTGCCAGCAGTTTTGAACACAGGCGGAACACTGAAGCTTTCTTT. The J gene is TRBJ1-1, the V gene TRBV6-5; D perhaps matches TRBD1 (5 bases). The CDR3 totals 15 residues. V lost 4 bases and J lost 1, with 13 bases in between. CDR1 and CDR2 from the germline V gene are MNHEY and SVGAGI.

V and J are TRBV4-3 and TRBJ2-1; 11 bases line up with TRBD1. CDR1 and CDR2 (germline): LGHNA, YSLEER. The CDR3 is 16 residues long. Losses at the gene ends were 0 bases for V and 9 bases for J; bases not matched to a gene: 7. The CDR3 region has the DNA TGCGCCAGCAGCCAAGACCGGACAGGGGGCTGGGGTGAGCAGTTCTTC. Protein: CASSQDRTGGWGEQFF.

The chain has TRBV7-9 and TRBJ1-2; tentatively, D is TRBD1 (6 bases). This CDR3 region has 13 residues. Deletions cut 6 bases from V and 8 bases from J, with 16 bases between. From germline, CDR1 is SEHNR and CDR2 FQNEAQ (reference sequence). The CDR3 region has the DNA TGTGCCAGCAGACCGAGGACAGCTTCAGGCTACACCTTC. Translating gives CASRPRTASGYTF.

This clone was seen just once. The CDR3 region is CASSSTVGFNYGYTF. DNA for the CDR3: TGTGCCAGCAGCTCCACCGTCGGTTTTAACTATGGCTACACCTTC. The chain recombines TRBV7-9 with TRBJ1-2; D not resolved. The CDR3 totals 15 residues. The V and J ends lost 4 bases and 1 base respectively, with 13 bases between them. The germline V gene has CDR1 SEHNR and CDR2 FQNEAQ (reference sequence). The full variable domain, with the rest looked up from reference TRBV7-9 and TRBJ1-2, is DTGVSQNPRHKITKRGQNVTFRCDPISEHNRLYWYRQTLGQGPEFLTYFQNEAQLEKSRLLSDRFSAERPKGSFSTLEIQRTEQGDSAMYLCASSSTVGFNYGYTFGSGTRLTVV.

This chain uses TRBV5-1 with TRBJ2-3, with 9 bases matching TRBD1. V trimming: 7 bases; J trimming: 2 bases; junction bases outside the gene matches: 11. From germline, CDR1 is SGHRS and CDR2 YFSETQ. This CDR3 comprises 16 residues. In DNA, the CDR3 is TGCGCCAGCTCACTTAAGACAGGGGGGACCACAGATACGCAGTATTTT. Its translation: CASSLKTGGTTDTQYF. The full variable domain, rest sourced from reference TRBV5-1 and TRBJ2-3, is KAGVTQTPRYLIKTRGQQVTLSCSPISGHRSVSWYQQTPGQGLQFLFEYFSETQRNKGNFPGRFSGRQFSNSRSEMNVSTLELGDSALYLCASSLKTGGTTDTQYFGPGTRLTVL.

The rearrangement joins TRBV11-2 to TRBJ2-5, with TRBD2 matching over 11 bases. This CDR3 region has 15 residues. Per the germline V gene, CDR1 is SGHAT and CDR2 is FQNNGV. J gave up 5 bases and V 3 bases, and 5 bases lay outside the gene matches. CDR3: CASSFQTSGTETQYF. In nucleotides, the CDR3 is TGTGCCAGCAGCTTCCAGACTAGCGGGACGGAGACCCAGTACTTC.

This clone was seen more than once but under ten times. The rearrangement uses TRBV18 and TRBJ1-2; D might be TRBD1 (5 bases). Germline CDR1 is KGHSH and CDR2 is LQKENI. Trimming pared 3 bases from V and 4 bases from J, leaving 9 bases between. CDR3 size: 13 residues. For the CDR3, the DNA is TGTGCCAGCTCACCCCGACAGATCTATGGCTACACCTTC. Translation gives CASSPRQIYGYTF.

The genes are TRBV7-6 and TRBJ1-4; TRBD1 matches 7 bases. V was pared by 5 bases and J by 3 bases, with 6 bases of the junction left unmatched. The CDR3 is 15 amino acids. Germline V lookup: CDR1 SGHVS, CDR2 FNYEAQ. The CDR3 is CASSPYRGSNEKLFF. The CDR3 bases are TGTGCCAGCAGCCCTTACAGGGGCTCTAATGAAAAACTGTTTTTT.

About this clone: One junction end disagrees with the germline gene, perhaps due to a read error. The CDR3 loop is CATGVHTEAFF. The DNA of the CDR3 is TGTGCGACGGGGGTTCACACTGAAGCTTTCTTT. The chain couples TRBV20-1 to TRBJ1-1, with D possibly being TRBD1 (5 bases). CDR3 length equals 11 residues. Looked up from germline, CDR1 is DFQATT and CDR2 is SNEGSKA (reference sequence).

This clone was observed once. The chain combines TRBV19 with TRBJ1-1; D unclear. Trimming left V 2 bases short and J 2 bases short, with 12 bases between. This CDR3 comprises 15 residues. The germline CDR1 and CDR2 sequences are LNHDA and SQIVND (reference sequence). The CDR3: CASSILGTANTEAFF. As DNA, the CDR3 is TGTGCCAGTAGTATATTGGGCACGGCCAACACTGAAGCTTTCTTT.

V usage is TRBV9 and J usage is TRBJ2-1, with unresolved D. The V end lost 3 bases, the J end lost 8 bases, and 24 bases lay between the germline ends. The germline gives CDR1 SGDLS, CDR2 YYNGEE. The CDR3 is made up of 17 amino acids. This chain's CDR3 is CASSGGASEGSFDEQFF. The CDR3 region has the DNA TGTGCCAGCAGCGGCGGAGCCAGCGAAGGTAGTTTTGATGAGCAGTTCTTC.

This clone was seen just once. Here the CDR3 DNA reads TGTGCCAGCAGCCCCCCGCCCGACAGGACCAACTATGGCTACACCTTC. Translated: CASSPPPDRTNYGYTF. This chain joins TRBV7-9 and TRBJ1-2; D possibly corresponds to TRBD1 (6 bases). The length of the CDR3 is 16 residues. Germline values: CDR1 SEHNR, CDR2 FQNEAQ (reference sequence). V lost 5 bases and J lost 2, with 18 bases in between.

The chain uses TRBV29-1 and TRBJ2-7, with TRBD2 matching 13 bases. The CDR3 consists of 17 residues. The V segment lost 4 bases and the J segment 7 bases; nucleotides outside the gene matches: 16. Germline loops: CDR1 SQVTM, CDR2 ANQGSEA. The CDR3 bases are TGCAGCGTTGGGGGACAGGGCCGGGGACTAGCGGGACATGAGCAGTACTTC. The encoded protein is CSVGGQGRGLAGHEQYF.

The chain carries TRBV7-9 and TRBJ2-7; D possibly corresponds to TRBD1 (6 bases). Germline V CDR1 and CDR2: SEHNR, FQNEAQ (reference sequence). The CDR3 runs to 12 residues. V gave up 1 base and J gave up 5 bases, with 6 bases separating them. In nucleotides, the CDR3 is TGTGCCAGCAGCTTAGGGACAGACGAGCAGTACTTC. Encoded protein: CASSLGTDEQYF.

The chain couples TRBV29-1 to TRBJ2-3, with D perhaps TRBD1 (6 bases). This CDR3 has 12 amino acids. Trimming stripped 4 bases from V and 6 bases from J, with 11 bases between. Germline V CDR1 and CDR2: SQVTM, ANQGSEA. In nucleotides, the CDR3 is TGCAGCGTTGCAGGGGATGCGGATACGCAGTATTTT. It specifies CSVAGDADTQYF.

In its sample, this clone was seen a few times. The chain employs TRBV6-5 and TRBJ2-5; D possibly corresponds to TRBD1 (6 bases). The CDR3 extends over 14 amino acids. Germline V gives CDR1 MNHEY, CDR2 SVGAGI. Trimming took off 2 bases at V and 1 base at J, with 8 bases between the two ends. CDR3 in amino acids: CASSYVGAQETQYF. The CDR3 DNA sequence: TGTGCCAGCAGTTACGTGGGGGCCCAAGAGACCCAGTACTTC.

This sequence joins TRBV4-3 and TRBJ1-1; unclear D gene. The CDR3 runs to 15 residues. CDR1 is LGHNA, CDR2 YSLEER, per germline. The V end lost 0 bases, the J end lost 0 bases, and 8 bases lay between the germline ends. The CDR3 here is CASSQEADLNTEAFF. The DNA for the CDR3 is TGCGCCAGCAGCCAAGAGGCTGACTTGAACACTGAAGCTTTCTTT.